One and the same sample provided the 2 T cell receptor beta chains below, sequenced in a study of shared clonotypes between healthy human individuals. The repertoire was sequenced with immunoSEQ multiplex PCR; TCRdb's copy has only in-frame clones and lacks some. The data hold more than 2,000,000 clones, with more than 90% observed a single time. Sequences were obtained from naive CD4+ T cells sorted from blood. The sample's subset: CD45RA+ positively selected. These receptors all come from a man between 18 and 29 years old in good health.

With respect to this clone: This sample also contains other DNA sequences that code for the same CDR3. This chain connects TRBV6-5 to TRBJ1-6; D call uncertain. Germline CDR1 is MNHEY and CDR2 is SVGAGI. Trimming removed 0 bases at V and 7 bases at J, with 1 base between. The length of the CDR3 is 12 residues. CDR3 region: CASSYSNSPLHF. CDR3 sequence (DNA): TGTGCCAGCAGTTACTCCAATTCACCCCTCCACTTT.

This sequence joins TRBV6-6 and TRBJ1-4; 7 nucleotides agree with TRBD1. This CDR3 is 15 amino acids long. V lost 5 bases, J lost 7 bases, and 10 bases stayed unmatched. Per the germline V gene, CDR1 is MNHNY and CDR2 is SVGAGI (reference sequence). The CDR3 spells CASSAGGTDAEKLFF. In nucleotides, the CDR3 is TGTGCCAGCAGTGCCGGTGGGACAGACGCTGAAAAACTGTTTTTT.